The 32 T cell receptor beta chains in this list originate from one sample, sequenced in a study of post-analysis software for immune sequencing data. Their cognate antigens are unknown. Prepared TCR beta cDNA libraries contained unique molecular identifiers. TCRdb reprocessed the PCR reads with MiXCR, giving one entry per CDR3 protein. The table records 350,000 to 500,000 distinct CDR3 sequences, less than 40% of them present only once. Study observations and caveats: A few TRBV segments were significantly more frequent in patients than in controls. TRBV5-6, TRBV5-1 and TRBV20-1 were among these segments.

The sequenced sample was blood. These receptors came from a girl aged 2 to 10 with multiple sclerosis.

The rearrangement joins TRBV29-1 to TRBJ2-4, with D perhaps TRBD1 (5 bases). V dropped 5 bases and J dropped 13 bases, with 24 bases sitting between them. The CDR3 contains 14 residues. Looked up from germline, CDR1 is SQVTM and CDR2 is ANQGSEA. The CDR3 reads CSVRNPDNYNEQYF. CDR3 nucleotide sequence: TGCAGCGTTAGAAATCCGGACAACTACAATGAGCAGTACTTC.

The V and J genes are TRBV28 and TRBJ1-2; possibly TRBD1 for D (5 bases). V lost 7 bases to trimming and J lost 7 bases, with 22 bases between them. Germline V lookup: CDR1 MDHEN, CDR2 SYDVKM. CDR3 length: 15 residues. CDR3 DNA: TGTGCCAGCACCGAAAACAGGATCGGGCGGTTTGGCTACACCTTC. Its protein product is CASTENRIGRFGYTF.

This clonotype was found a few times. This chain joins TRBV4-1 and TRBJ1-2; no reliable D call. V was clipped by 4 bases and J by 8 bases, with 14 bases between them. CDR3 size: 13 residues. Germline V gene lookup returns CDR1 MGHRA and CDR2 YSYEKL. CDR3 sequence reads: CASSPETLAGYTF. CDR3 coding DNA: TGCGCCAGCAGCCCCGAGACCCTAGCGGGCTACACCTTC.

The table lists this clonotype with a few counts. One end of the junction does not line up with germline, which may come from a read error. The chain recombines TRBV4-1 with TRBJ2-5, with 11 nucleotides matching TRBD1. CDR3 size: 15 residues. Germline-derived CDR1 and CDR2 are MGHRA and YSYEKL. This CDR3 is CVSSQPGQGDETQYF. The CDR3 DNA reads as TGCGTCAGCAGCCAACCGGGACAGGGGGACGAGACCCAGTACTTC.

V is TRBV14 and J is TRBJ2-7, with D possibly being TRBD2 (7 bases). Per germline, CDR1 SGHDN and CDR2 FVKESK. V shed 1 base and J shed 2 bases, with 12 bases lying between them. The CDR3 sequence is 15 residues long. CDR3 region: CASSQGREGAYEQYF. Here the CDR3 DNA reads TGTGCCAGCAGCCAAGGTAGGGAGGGGGCCTACGAGCAGTACTTC.

This clonotype was seen a handful of times. This chain joins TRBV3-1 and TRBJ2-1, with 7 bases that match TRBD1. V lost 3 bases, J lost 8 bases, and 13 bases stayed unmatched. CDR1 is LGHDT and CDR2 is YNNKEL in the germline V gene (reference sequence). The CDR3 consists of 16 residues. CDR3 sequence reads: CASSQSLGGATYEQFF. For the CDR3, the DNA is TGTGCCAGCAGCCAGAGCTTAGGGGGCGCGACCTATGAGCAGTTCTTC.

The chain has TRBV29-1 and TRBJ2-7, with D maybe TRBD2 (6 bases). Germline V gene sequence: CDR1 SQVTM, CDR2 ANQGSEA. The CDR3 extends over 14 amino acids. The V end lost 6 bases, the J end lost 4 bases, and 19 bases lay between the germline ends. CDR3 bases: TGCAGCGTCCTACCTGACGGGAGAGAATACGAGCAGTACTTC. Translation gives CSVLPDGREYEQYF.

This clonotype was seen a handful of times. V usage is TRBV6-5 and J usage is TRBJ2-3; D is unresolved. In germline, CDR1 is MNHEY, CDR2 SVGAGI. V was clipped by 2 bases and J by 6 bases, with 24 bases between them. CDR3 length: 18 residues. The CDR3 coding sequence is TGTGCCAGCAGTTACAGTCTTAACAACGTCGACCGGCGGGATACGCAGTATTTT. Translating it yields CASSYSLNNVDRRDTQYF.

The gene calls are TRBV29-1 and TRBJ2-7; the match to TRBD2 covers 9 bases. The CDR3 sequence is 13 residues long. J gave up 4 bases and V 3 bases, and 4 bases lay outside the gene matches. Per the germline V gene, CDR1 is SQVTM and CDR2 is ANQGSEA. CDR3 amino acids: CSVELAGPYEQYF. CDR3 coding DNA: TGCAGCGTTGAGCTAGCGGGGCCATACGAGCAGTACTTC.

The chain employs TRBV20-1 and TRBJ1-6, with a tentative D call TRBD1 (6 bases). V was clipped by 4 bases and J by 8 bases, with 12 bases between them. The CDR3 length is 13 residues. CDR1 DFQATT and CDR2 SNEGSKA come from the germline V gene (reference sequence). CDR3 sequence reads: CSATGTTHSPLHF. The DNA of the CDR3 is TGCAGTGCTACCGGGACAACTCATTCACCCCTCCACTTT.

The V and J genes are TRBV11-2 and TRBJ1-2; D may be TRBD1 (5 bases). This CDR3 has 14 amino acids. Trimming pared 2 bases from V and 4 bases from J, leaving 11 bases between. Germline V gene data show CDR1 as SGHAT and CDR2 as FQNNGV. CDR3 nucleotides: TGTGCCAGCAGCTTAACAGGCCGATCCTATGGCTACACCTTC. Its translation: CASSLTGRSYGYTF.

The CDR3 sequence: CASSLYPGSTDTQYF. The CDR3 bases are TGTGCCAGCAGCTTGTATCCAGGGAGCACAGATACGCAGTATTTT. The chain combines TRBV5-5 with TRBJ2-3; perhaps TRBD1 as D (5 bases). CDR3 size: 15 residues. Germline loops: CDR1 SGHKS, CDR2 YYEKEE (reference sequence). V lost 1 base and J lost 0, with 9 bases in between.

The chain has TRBV9 and TRBJ2-1; TRBD2 might be the D (6 bases). The V and J ends lost 0 bases and 12 bases respectively, with 10 bases between them. The germline CDR1 and CDR2 sequences are SGDLS and YYNGEE. The CDR3 loop spans 12 amino acids. The DNA of the CDR3 is TGTGCCAGCAGCGTAGCTACGGAGGGGCAGTTCTTC. Amino acids: CASSVATEGQFF.

This clonotype has a handful of counts. The chain couples TRBV12-5 to TRBJ2-5; TRBD1 agrees at 8 bases. The CDR3 sequence is 14 residues long. Germline trimming cut 6 bases from V and 0 bases from J; bases unmatched to any gene: 3. CDR1 and CDR2 from the germline V gene are LGHNT and FRNRAP. The chain's CDR3 is CASGTDRDQETQYF. CDR3 in DNA: TGTGCTAGTGGAACGGACAGGGACCAAGAGACCCAGTACTTC.

CDR3: CSAGDLTEAFF. The DNA for the CDR3 is TGCAGTGCTGGGGACCTGACTGAAGCTTTCTTT. This chain links TRBV20-1 with TRBJ1-1; D might be TRBD1 (5 bases). The CDR3 runs 11 residues. CDR1 and CDR2 from the germline V gene are DFQATT and SNEGSKA (reference sequence). The V end lost 5 bases, the J end lost 5 bases, and 9 bases lay between the germline ends.

This clonotype was detected a few times. The CDR3 DNA reads TGCGCCAGCAGCCAAGTATTGACAGGTAATCAGCCCCAGCATTTT. Translation: CASSQVLTGNQPQHF. The J gene is TRBJ1-5, the V gene TRBV4-1; a possible D gene is TRBD1 (6 bases). CDR3 length: 15 amino acids. V shed 1 base and J shed 4 bases, with 11 bases lying between them. CDR1 is MGHRA and CDR2 is YSYEKL in the germline V gene.

J is TRBJ1-4 and V is TRBV20-1, with a tentative D call TRBD1 (5 bases). V lost 0 bases and J 4 bases, leaving 9 bases between the germline ends. The germline gives CDR1 DFQATT, CDR2 SNEGSKA (reference sequence). The length of the CDR3 is 14 residues. CDR3 in amino acids: CSAREGTYNEKLFF. The CDR3 DNA sequence: TGCAGTGCTAGAGAGGGGACCTATAATGAAAAACTGTTTTTT.

This clonotype was picked up a small number of times. The chain joins TRBV6-5 to TRBJ1-1, with TRBD1 identical over 8 bases. Germline values: CDR1 MNHEY, CDR2 SVGAGI. The CDR3 runs to 14 residues. Trimming took 4 bases from V and 5 from J; bases not matched to a gene: 6. The CDR3, as DNA: TGTGCCAGCAGTTCTGACAGGGGATTGACTGAAGCTTTCTTT. This gives the protein CASSSDRGLTEAFF.

The chain employs TRBV20-1 and TRBJ2-7; 7 bases line up with TRBD1. The DNA end is more similar to TRBJ2-5, so the J call may be wrong. Per germline, CDR1 DFQATT and CDR2 SNEGSKA (reference sequence). This CDR3 has 14 residues. The CDR3 reads CSASDRQGAWTQYF. CDR3 nucleotides: TGCAGTGCCTCGGACCGACAGGGCGCGTGGACCCAGTACTTC.

The rearrangement joins TRBV11-2 to TRBJ2-5; D is possibly TRBD2 (5 bases). CDR1 is SGHAT and CDR2 is FQNNGV in the germline V gene. The CDR3 consists of 14 residues. V was shortened by 5 bases and J by 4 bases, with 14 bases between the two germline ends. The DNA of the CDR3 is TGTGCCAGCAGCCTGCCGGGGAACCCAGAGACCCAGTACTTC. It translates to CASSLPGNPETQYF.

The J gene is TRBJ2-1, the V gene TRBV18, with D perhaps TRBD2 (6 bases). The length of the CDR3 is 15 residues. The V end lost 2 bases, the J end lost 5 bases, and 13 bases lay between the germline ends. Germline V gene data show CDR1 as KGHSH and CDR2 as LQKENI. DNA of the CDR3: TGTGCCAGCTCACCAGAAGGGACTTGGGACAATGAGCAGTTCTTC. Protein product: CASSPEGTWDNEQFF.

This chain connects TRBV20-1 to TRBJ1-1; D not resolved. V lost 5 bases and J lost 6, with 10 bases in between. The CDR3 consists of 11 residues. Germline V CDR1 and CDR2: DFQATT, SNEGSKA (reference sequence). The CDR3 nucleotides read TGCAGTGCTGCGGCGGCGGCTGAAGCTTTCTTT. Its translation: CSAAAAAEAFF.

This clonotype is a singleton in its sample. The rearrangement links TRBV6-5 to TRBJ1-6; 10 positions agree with TRBD1. The germline CDR1 and CDR2 sequences are MNHEY and SVGAGI. CDR3 length equals 16 residues. J was trimmed by 8 bases and V by 0 bases; bases with no gene match: 4. The CDR3 reads CASSYSRDRGDSPLHF. CDR3 bases: TGTGCCAGCAGTTACTCCCGGGACAGGGGAGATTCACCCCTCCACTTT.

This clonotype was counted a few times. The chain uses TRBV5-1 and TRBJ1-2; 7 bases align to TRBD1. CDR3 length: 17 residues. CDR1 and CDR2 from the germline V gene are SGHRS and YFSETQ. After removal of 0 bases from V and 1 base from J, the junction contained 9 bases not matched to a gene. CDR3 loop: CASSLGGTALGNYGYTF. DNA for the CDR3: TGCGCCAGCAGCTTGGGCGGGACAGCCCTCGGTAACTATGGCTACACCTTC.

This chain uses TRBV7-2 with TRBJ2-7; D ambiguous. Germline V gives CDR1 SGHTA, CDR2 FQGNSA. The CDR3 consists of 15 residues. Trimming stripped 1 base from V and 3 bases from J, with 13 bases between. Written as DNA, the CDR3 is TGTGCCAGCAGCTTAGAGGTCAGTCGAAACTACGAGCAGTACTTC. Its protein is CASSLEVSRNYEQYF.

The rearrangement uses TRBV11-1 and TRBJ2-7; D gene uncertain. This CDR3 has 14 residues. CDR1 is SGHAT and CDR2 is FQDESV in the germline V gene (reference sequence). V was pared by 4 bases and J by 3 bases, with 13 bases between. CDR3: CASSSIGRIYEQYF. For the CDR3, the DNA is TGTGCCAGCAGCTCTATCGGACGAATCTACGAGCAGTACTTC.

CDR3 sequence (DNA): TGTGCCAGCAGCGGTGACAGGGTTAGGGGCTACACCTTC. It yields the protein CASSGDRVRGYTF. J is TRBJ1-2 and V is TRBV6-5; 7 nucleotides line up with TRBD1. Germline V gene data show CDR1 as MNHEY and CDR2 as SVGAGI. This CDR3 spans 13 amino acids. Unmatched junction bases numbered 9, after V lost 6 bases and J lost 8 bases.

V gene TRBV7-3 combines with J gene TRBJ1-2, with TRBD1 as a possible D gene (5 bases). This CDR3 comprises 13 residues. Germline V gene data show CDR1 as SGHTA and CDR2 as FQGTGA. V shed 5 bases and J shed 6 bases, with 13 bases lying between them. CDR3 DNA: TGTGCCAGCAGCCCCGAGAGGGGCCATGGCTACACCTTC. Translated: CASSPERGHGYTF.

The V call is TRBV7-3, the J call TRBJ2-1; 7 bases are shared with TRBD2. CDR3 length equals 15 residues. The germline V gene encodes CDR1 SGHTA and CDR2 FQGTGA. Unmatched junction bases numbered 7, after V lost 1 base and J lost 7 bases. In nucleotides, the CDR3 is TGTGCCAGCAGCTTAATCCTCGCGGGAGCTAATGAGCAGTTCTTC. Translating it yields CASSLILAGANEQFF. Filled out from reference TRBV7-3 and TRBJ2-1, the complete variable domain reads GAGVSQTPSNKVTEKGKYVELRCDPISGHTALYWYRQSLGQGPEFLIYFQGTGAADDSGLPNDRFFAVRPEGSVSTLKIQRTERGDSAVYLCASSLILAGANEQFFGPGTRLTVL.

This sequence joins TRBV11-2 and TRBJ2-1; tentatively, D is TRBD2 (6 bases). V was shortened by 0 bases and J by 6 bases, with 18 bases between the two germline ends. There are 17 residues in the CDR3. Germline V CDR1 and CDR2: SGHAT, FQNNGV. In DNA form, the CDR3 reads TGTGCCAGCAGCTTAGATCCGAGATGGCGGGGAGCCAATGAGCAGTTCTTC. Its translation: CASSLDPRWRGANEQFF.

The chain is built from TRBV20-1 and TRBJ2-5; the D call may be TRBD1 or TRBD2 (6 bases each). Trimming pared 5 bases from V and 4 bases from J, leaving 17 bases between. The CDR3 has 14 residues. Germline CDR1 DFQATT, CDR2 SNEGSKA (reference sequence). DNA of the CDR3: TGCAGTGCTGAAGGGGGGCCGGGGATAGAGACCCAGTACTTC. It yields the protein CSAEGGPGIETQYF.

The rearrangement joins TRBV20-1 to TRBJ2-7, with 9 bases identical to TRBD1. Unmatched junction bases numbered 3, after V lost 5 bases and J lost 4 bases. The germline CDR1 and CDR2 sequences are DFQATT and SNEGSKA (reference sequence). The CDR3 is 12 amino acids. CDR3 region: CSARQGVYEQYF. The CDR3 region has the DNA TGCAGTGCTCGACAGGGGGTTTACGAGCAGTACTTC.